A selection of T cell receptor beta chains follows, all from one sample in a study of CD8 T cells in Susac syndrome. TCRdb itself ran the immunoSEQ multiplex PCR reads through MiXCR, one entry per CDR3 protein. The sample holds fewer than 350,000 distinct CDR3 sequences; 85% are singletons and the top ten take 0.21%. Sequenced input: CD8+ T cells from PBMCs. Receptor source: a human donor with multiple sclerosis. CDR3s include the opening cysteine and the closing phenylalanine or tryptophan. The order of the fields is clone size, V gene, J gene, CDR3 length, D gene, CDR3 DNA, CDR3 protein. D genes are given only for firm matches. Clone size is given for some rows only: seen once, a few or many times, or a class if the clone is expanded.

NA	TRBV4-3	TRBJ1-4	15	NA	TGCGCCAGCGGCCAAGATCGGTGGTCCCGCGAAAAACTGTTTTTT	CASGQDRWSREKLFF
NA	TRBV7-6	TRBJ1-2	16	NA	TGTGCCAGCAGCTTAGCCAGTGGGGCGGCGTTCTATGGCTACACCTTC	CASSLASGAAFYGYTF
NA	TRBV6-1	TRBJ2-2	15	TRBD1	TGTGCCAGCAGTGTCTACAGGGGGTTAGGCGGGGAGCTGTTTTTT	CASSVYRGLGGELFF
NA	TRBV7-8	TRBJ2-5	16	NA	TGTGCCAGCAGCTTTAGCTCGACTAGTCCCCAAGGGACCCAGTACTTC	CASSFSSTSPQGTQYF
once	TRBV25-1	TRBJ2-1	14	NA	TGTGCCAGCGCCGGAGGGGGAGTCTACAATGAGCAGTTCTTC	CASAGGGVYNEQFF
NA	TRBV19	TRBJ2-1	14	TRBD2	TGTGCCACTACTAGCGGGCCCTCCTACAATGAGCAGTTCTTC	CATTSGPSYNEQFF
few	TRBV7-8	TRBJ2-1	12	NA	TGTGCCAGCAGCTTAGTTAGTAATGAGCAGTTCTTC	CASSLVSNEQFF
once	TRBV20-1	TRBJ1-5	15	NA	TGCAGTGCTAGAGATCGTGGGGGCATTAATCAGCCCCAGCATTTT	CSARDRGGINQPQHF
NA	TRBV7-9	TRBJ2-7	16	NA	TGTGCCAGCAGCTTAGAAGGAGGGCCACTCCTAGGCGAGCAGTACTTC	CASSLEGGPLLGEQYF
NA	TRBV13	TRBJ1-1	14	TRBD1	TGTGCCAGCAGCTTAGACAGGGGGGACACTGAAGCTTTCTTT	CASSLDRGDTEAFF
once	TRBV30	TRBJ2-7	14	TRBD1	TGTGCCTGGGACCCAGGGACAGGGAGCTACGAGCAGTACTTC	CAWDPGTGSYEQYF
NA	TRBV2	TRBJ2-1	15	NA	TGTGCCAGCAGTGAGACGACCACCGACGGCAATGAGCAGTTCTTC	CASSETTTDGNEQFF
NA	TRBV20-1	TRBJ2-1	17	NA	TGCAGTGCTAGAGATTCCCGAGCGCCCTGGTACTTCAATGAGCAGTTCTTC	CSARDSRAPWYFNEQFF
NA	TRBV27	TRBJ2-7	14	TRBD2	TGTGCCAGCAGTGATGGACTAGTTATCGACGAGCAGTACTTC	CASSDGLVIDEQYF
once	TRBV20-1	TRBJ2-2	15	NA	TGCAGTGCTAGAGCTCGGACGTGGTACACCGGGGAGCTGTTTTTT	CSARARTWYTGELFF
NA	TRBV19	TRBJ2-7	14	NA	TGTGCCAGTAGTGGCGGCGGCACCTCCTACGAGCAGTACTTC	CASSGGGTSYEQYF